The clone carrying this T cell receptor beta chain was found many times. The entry originates in a study of breast tumors, draining lymph nodes, adjacent tissues. TCRdb used MiXCR to reprocess the multiplex PCR reads, holding one entry per CDR3 protein. The data show 20,000 to 25,000 distinct CDR3 sequences, under 60% seen once. Material: breast tumor tissue. This clonotype was sampled from a female donor with breast cancer. Some clones in this sample may be carry-over from other donors' samples.

The CDR3 DNA reads TGTGCCACCCTGCACGGACAGGGGGGCACAGATACGCAGTATTTT. Amino acid sequence: CATLHGQGGTDTQYF. The chain joins TRBV6-1 to TRBJ2-3; 10 bases align to TRBD1. CDR1 is MNHNS and CDR2 is SASEGT in the germline V gene. The CDR3 is 15 amino acids. V was pared by 10 bases and J by 1 base, with 8 bases of the junction left unmatched.